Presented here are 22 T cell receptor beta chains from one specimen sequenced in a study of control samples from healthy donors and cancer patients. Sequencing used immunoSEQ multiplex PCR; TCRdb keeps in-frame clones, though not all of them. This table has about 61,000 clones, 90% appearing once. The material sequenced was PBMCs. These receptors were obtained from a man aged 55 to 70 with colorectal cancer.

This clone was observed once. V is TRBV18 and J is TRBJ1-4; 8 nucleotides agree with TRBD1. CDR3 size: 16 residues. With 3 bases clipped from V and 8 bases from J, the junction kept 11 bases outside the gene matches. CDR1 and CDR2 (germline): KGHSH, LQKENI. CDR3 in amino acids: CASSPPLQGVSEKLFF. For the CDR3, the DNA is TGTGCCAGCTCACCCCCTCTACAGGGGGTATCGGAAAAACTGTTTTTT.

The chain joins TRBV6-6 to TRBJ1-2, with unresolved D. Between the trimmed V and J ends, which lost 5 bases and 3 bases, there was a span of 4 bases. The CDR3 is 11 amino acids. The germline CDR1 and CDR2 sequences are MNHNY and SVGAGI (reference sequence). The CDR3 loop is CASSADYGYTF. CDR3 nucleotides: TGTGCCAGCAGTGCCGACTATGGCTACACCTTC.

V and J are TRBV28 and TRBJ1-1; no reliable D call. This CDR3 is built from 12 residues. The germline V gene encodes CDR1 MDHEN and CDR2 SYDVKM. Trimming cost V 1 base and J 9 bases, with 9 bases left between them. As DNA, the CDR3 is TGTGCCAGCAGTTTATCCTCTTTGAAAGCTTTCTTT. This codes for CASSLSSLKAFF.

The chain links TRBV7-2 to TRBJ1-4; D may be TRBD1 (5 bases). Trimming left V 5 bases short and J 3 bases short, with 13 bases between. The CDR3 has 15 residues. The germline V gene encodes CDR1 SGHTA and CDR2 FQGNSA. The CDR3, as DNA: TGTGCCAGCAGCCCCGCTGGGGGGGCTAATGAAAAACTGTTTTTT. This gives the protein CASSPAGGANEKLFF.

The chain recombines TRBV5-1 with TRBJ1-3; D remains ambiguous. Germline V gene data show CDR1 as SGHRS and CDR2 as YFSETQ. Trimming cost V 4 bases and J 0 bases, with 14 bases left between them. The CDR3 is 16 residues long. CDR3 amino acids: CASSPSGPSSGNTIYF. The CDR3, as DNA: TGCGCCAGCAGCCCGTCCGGGCCCAGCTCTGGAAACACCATATATTTT. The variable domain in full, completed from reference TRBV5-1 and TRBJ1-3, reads KAGVTQTPRYLIKTRGQQVTLSCSPISGHRSVSWYQQTPGQGLQFLFEYFSETQRNKGNFPGRFSGRQFSNSRSEMNVSTLELGDSALYLCASSPSGPSSGNTIYFGEGSWLTVV.

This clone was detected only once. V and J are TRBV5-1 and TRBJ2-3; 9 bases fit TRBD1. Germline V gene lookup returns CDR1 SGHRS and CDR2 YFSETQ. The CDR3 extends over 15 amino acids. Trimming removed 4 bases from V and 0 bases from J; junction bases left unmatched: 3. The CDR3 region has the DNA TGCGCCAGCAGCATACAGGGGGCCAGCACAGATACGCAGTATTTT. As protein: CASSIQGASTDTQYF.

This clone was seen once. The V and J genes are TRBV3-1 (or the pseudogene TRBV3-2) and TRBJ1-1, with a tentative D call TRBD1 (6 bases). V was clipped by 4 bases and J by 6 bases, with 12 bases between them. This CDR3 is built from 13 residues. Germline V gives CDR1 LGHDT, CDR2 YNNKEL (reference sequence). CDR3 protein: CASSPQGIPEAFF. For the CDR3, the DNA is TGTGCCAGCAGCCCCCAGGGGATCCCTGAAGCTTTCTTT.

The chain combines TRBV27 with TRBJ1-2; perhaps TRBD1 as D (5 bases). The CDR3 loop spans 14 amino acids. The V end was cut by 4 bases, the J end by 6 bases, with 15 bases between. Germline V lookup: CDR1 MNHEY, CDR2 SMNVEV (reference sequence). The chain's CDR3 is CASSSTGTHDGYTF. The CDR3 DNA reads TGTGCCAGCAGTTCGACCGGGACCCACGATGGCTACACCTTC.

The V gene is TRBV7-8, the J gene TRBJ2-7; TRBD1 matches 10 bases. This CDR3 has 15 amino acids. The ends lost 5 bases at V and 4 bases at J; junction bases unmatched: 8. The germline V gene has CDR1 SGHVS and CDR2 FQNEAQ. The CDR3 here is CASSAGTGDFYEQYF. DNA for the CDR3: TGTGCCAGCAGCGCCGGGACAGGGGATTTTTACGAGCAGTACTTC.

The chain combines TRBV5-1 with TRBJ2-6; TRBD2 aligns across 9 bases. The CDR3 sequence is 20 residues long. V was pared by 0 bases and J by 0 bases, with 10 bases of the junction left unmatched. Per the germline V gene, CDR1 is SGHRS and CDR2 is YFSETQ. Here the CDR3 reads CASSLGGSGGPSSGANVLTF. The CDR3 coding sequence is TGCGCCAGCAGCTTGGGAGGTAGCGGGGGCCCGAGCTCTGGGGCCAACGTCCTGACTTTC.

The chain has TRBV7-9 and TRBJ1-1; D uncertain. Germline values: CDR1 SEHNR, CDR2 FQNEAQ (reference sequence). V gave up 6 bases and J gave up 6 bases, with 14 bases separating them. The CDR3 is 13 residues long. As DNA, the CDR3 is TGTGCCAGCAGTCCATATTTAGGCTCTGAAGCTTTCTTT. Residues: CASSPYLGSEAFF.

In DNA form, the CDR3 reads TGTGCCAGCAGCTCAATACAGGGGTATGAGCAGTTCTTC. Translated: CASSSIQGYEQFF. The chain couples TRBV5-6 to TRBJ2-1; 7 bases agree with TRBD1. Germline V gene sequence: CDR1 SGHDT, CDR2 YYEEEE. J gave up 8 bases and V 3 bases, and 5 bases lay outside the gene matches. The CDR3 consists of 13 residues.

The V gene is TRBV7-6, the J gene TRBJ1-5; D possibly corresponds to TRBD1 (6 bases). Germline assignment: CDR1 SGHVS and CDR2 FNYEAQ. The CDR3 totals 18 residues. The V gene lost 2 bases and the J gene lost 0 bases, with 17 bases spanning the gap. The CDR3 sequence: CASSLSGQNFYSNQPQHF. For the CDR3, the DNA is TGTGCCAGCAGCTTAAGCGGACAGAACTTTTATAGCAATCAGCCCCAGCATTTT. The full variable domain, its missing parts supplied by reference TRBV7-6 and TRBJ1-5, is GAGVSQSPRYKVTKRGQDVALRCDPISGHVSLYWYRQALGQGPEFLTYFNYEAQQDKSGLPNDRFSAERPEGSISTLTIQRTEQRDSAMYRCASSLSGQNFYSNQPQHFGDGTRLSIL.

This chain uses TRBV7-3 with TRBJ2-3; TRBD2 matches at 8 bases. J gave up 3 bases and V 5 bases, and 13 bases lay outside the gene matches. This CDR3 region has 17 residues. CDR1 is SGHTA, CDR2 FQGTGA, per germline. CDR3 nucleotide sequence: TGTGCCAGCAGCCCGCGCCCGGGACTAGGGCTTACAGATACGCAGTATTTT. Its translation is CASSPRPGLGLTDTQYF.

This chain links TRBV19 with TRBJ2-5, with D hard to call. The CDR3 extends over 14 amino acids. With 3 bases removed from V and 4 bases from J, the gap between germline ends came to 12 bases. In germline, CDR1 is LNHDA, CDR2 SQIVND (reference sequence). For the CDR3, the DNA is TGTGCCAGTAGTATTGGGCCCCTCAGAGAGACCCAGTACTTC. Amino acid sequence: CASSIGPLRETQYF.

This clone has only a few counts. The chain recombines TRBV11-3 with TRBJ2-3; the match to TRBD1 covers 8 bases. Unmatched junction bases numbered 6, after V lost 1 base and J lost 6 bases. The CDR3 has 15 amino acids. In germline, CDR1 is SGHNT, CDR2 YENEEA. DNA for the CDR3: TGTGCCAGCAGCTTAGGGGCAGGGGGCATGGATACGCAGTATTTT. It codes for CASSLGAGGMDTQYF.

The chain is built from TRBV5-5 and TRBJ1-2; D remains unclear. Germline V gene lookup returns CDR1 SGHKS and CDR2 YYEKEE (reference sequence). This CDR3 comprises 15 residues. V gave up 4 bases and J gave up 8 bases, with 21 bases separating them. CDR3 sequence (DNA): TGTGCCAGCAGCACGGTGGGAGGGATGGGAGGAGGCTACACCTTC. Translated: CASSTVGGMGGGYTF. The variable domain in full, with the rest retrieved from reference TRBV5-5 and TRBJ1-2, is DAGVTQSPTHLIKTRGQQVTLRCSPISGHKSVSWYQQVLGQGPQFIFQYYEKEERGRGNFPDRFSARQFPNYSSELNVNALLLGDSALYLCASSTVGGMGGGYTFGSGTRLTVV.

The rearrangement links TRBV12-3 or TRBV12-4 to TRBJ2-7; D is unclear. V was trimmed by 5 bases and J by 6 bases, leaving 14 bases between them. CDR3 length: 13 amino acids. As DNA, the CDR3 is TGTGCCAGCAGTCTCACGGTAGGTTTCGAGCAGTACTTC. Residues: CASSLTVGFEQYF.

CDR3 nucleotides: TGTGCCACCAATCAGGGGTTGCATCAGCCCCAGCATTTT. It codes for CATNQGLHQPQHF. This chain links TRBV24-1 with TRBJ1-5; possible D gene TRBD1, 6 bases. Germline V gives CDR1 KGHDR, CDR2 SFDVKD. The length of the CDR3 is 13 residues. V dropped 8 bases and J dropped 5 bases, with 12 bases sitting between them.

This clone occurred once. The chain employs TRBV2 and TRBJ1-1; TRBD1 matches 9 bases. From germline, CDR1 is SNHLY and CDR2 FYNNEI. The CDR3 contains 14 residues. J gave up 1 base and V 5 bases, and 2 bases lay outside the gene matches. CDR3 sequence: CASSKDRGNTEAFF. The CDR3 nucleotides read TGTGCCAGCAGTAAGGACAGGGGGAACACTGAAGCTTTCTTT.

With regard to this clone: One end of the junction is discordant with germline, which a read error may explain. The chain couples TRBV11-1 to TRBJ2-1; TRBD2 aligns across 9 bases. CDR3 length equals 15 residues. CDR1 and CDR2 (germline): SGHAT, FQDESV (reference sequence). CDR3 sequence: CASNLGLAGRNEQFF. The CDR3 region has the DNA TGTGCCAGCAACTTAGGGCTAGCGGGGCGCAATGAGCAGTTCTTC.

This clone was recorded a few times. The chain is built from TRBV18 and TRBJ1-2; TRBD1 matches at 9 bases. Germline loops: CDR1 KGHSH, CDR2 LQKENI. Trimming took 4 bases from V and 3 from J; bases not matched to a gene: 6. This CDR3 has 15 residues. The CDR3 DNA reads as TGTGCCAGCTCACGTACCGGGACAGGGTACTATGGCTACACCTTC. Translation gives CASSRTGTGYYGYTF.